Listed here is a single T cell receptor beta chain. This is likely a read error, given that the CDR3 carries no conserved phenylalanine or tryptophan at its end. The data were obtained in a study of cytomegalovirus exposure and HLA in healthy donors. From germline, CDR1 is MDHEN and CDR2 SYDVKM. This CDR3 has 24 residues. J was trimmed by 1 base and V by 5 bases; bases with no gene match: 30. The PCR made use of 60 Vbeta and 13 Jbeta primers. Clones were read by immunoSEQ multiplex PCR, and TCRdb kept only the in-frame ones, dropping some. The table includes about 140,000 clones, around 80% detected once.

The receptor's source is a man aged 40-50 years in good health and CMV-seronegative. Specimen: PBMCs. The genes are TRBV28 and TRBJ2-2; 8 bases agree with TRBD2. CDR3: CASSVPSAGGPFPATTLNTGELFV. CDR3 bases: TGTGCCAGCAGTGTACCTAGCGCGGGGGGACCCTTCCCCGCGACAACTCTGAACACCGGGGAGCTGTTTGTT.